The sequence of this T cell receptor (beta chain) was determined in a study of T cell repertoires in cytomegalovirus infection. The overall study: TCR beta signatures that were public indicated CMV infection and matching HLA type. Findings of the study overall: Summed frequency of public TCR beta families distinguished CMV carriers with the relevant HLA.

TCRdb reprocessed the reads with MiXCR, giving one entry per CDR3 protein. The table lists fewer than 60,000 distinct CDR3 sequences, 15% to 20% of them singletons, with roughly 78% in the top ten. On this clonotype itself: Its antigen is currently unknown.

Germline values: CDR1 MNHEY, CDR2 SVGAGI. V shed 7 bases and J shed 5 bases, with 11 bases lying between them. The CDR3 totals 12 residues. The rearrangement joins TRBV6-5 to TRBJ2-5; maybe TRBD1 (5 bases). This receptor was obtained from a human donor in good health (CMV status not recorded). Some clones in this sample may be carry-over from other donors' samples. Here the sequenced sample was CD8+ T cells from cultured PBMCs, taken from culture after CMV antigen stimulation. DNA for the CDR3: TGTGCCAGCAACCCCCCAGGGGAGACCCAGTACTTC. Amino acids: CASNPPGETQYF.